Below are 4 T cell receptor beta chains sequenced from a single sample in a study of cytomegalovirus exposure and HLA in healthy donors. The repertoire was sequenced with immunoSEQ multiplex PCR; TCRdb's copy has only in-frame clones and lacks some. The sample records around 300,000 clones, roughly 90% being singletons. The sample taken for sequencing was PBMCs. These TCRs come from a young woman in good health and CMV-seronegative.

This clone occurred once. This chain joins TRBV18 and TRBJ2-1; the match to TRBD1 covers 7 bases. The V gene end was trimmed by 4 bases and the J gene end by 6 bases; junction bases not matched to a gene: 12. Looked up from germline, CDR1 is KGHSH and CDR2 is LQKENI. CDR3 length: 16 residues. CDR3 region: CASSLKRQGPRNEQFF. As DNA, the CDR3 is TGTGCCAGCTCACTAAAGCGACAGGGACCCCGCAATGAGCAGTTCTTC.

This chain connects TRBV7-2 to TRBJ2-1; no reliable D call. V lost 3 bases, J lost 0 bases, and 9 bases lay in between. CDR3 length: 15 amino acids. Germline loops: CDR1 SGHTA, CDR2 FQGNSA. Here the CDR3 reads CASSFLASSYNEQFF. Here the CDR3 DNA reads TGTGCCAGCAGCTTTCTCGCGAGCTCCTACAATGAGCAGTTCTTC.

The chain is built from TRBV6-5 and TRBJ2-2; 8 bases fit TRBD1. Per germline, CDR1 MNHEY and CDR2 SVGAGI. The J segment lost 6 bases and the V segment lost 6 bases, leaving 9 bases of the junction unmatched. The CDR3 is 15 residues long. Here the CDR3 DNA reads TGTGCCAGCAGCCAACAGGACAGGGCGGCCGGGGAGCTGTTTTTT. Its protein is CASSQQDRAAGELFF.

In its sample, this clone was seen a few times. This chain uses TRBV2 with TRBJ2-7; D not certain. The V end was cut by 4 bases, the J end by 7 bases, with 11 bases between. Germline V gene sequence: CDR1 SNHLY, CDR2 FYNNEI. The CDR3 totals 12 residues. The CDR3 DNA reads TGTGCCAGCAGTGTCGGAACGGAGGAGCAGTACTTC. It codes for CASSVGTEEQYF.